Reported below is one T cell receptor (beta chain). Antigen unknown. cDNA encoding TCR beta was synthesized via 5'RACE template switching incorporating UMIs. TCRdb re-called the 5' RACE reads and catalogs CDR3 proteins one per entry, DNA excluded. The table for this sample gives 450,000 to 600,000 distinct CDR3 sequences. This entry is derived from a study of T cells expressing NK-cell markers. Across the study: Within the sequenced cohort of eight donors, seven exhibited HCMV seropositivity and one was seronegative. Points from the study as a whole: There remained a lack of clarity about HCMV specificity of expanded NKG2C+ T cell clones. Also leading the CD3+CD56-NKG2C+ fraction in a handful of donors were these clonotypes.

CDR1 is SGHRS, CDR2 YFSETQ, per germline. The CDR3 length is 17 residues. The sequencing sample was made of blood T cells: a sorted CD56 or NKG2C T cell subset, CD4+ or CD8+ T cells, or bulk PBMC T cells (not recorded which). The V call is TRBV5-1, the J call TRBJ2-3; TCRdb names TRBD1, which stays unverified in the absence of DNA. This TCR was sampled from a man aged 18 to 30 in good health. The CDR3 loop reads CASSLTQGQGRTDTQYF.